This TCR beta chain was recorded in a study of identical twins. Germline V gives CDR1 SEHNR, CDR2 FQNEAQ (reference sequence). V was trimmed by 0 bases and J by 6 bases, leaving 12 bases between them. CDR3 length: 14 amino acids. Study results and limitations: Models predicted less out-of-frame TCR alpha sharing in monozygotic twins than was found. Its conclusions, products of cross-sectional statistical analysis, did not come from following the same donors.

Donors uniformly comprised healthy Caucasians. As regards this clonotype: The antigen remains undetermined.

A single record per CDR3 protein comes from TCRdb applying MiXCR to the 5' RACE reads. The sample has 1.5 million or so distinct CDR3 sequences; around a third are singletons. This TCR derives from a newborn girl in good health. The specimen sequenced was cord blood. This chain links TRBV7-9 with TRBJ2-7, with D uncertain. CDR3 coding DNA: TGTGCCAGCAGCTTAGCGGCTACCATCTCCGAGCAGTACTTC. It codes for CASSLAATISEQYF.